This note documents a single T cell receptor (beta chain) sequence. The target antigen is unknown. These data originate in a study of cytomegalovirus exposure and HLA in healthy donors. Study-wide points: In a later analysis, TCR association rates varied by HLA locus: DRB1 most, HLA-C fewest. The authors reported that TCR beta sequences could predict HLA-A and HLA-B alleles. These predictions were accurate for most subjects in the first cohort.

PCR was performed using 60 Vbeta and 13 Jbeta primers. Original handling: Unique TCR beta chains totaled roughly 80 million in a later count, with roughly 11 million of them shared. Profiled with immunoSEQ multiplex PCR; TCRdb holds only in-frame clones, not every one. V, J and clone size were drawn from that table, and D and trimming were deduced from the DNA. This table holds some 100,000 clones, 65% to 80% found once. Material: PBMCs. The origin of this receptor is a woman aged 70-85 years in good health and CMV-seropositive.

In DNA, the CDR3 is TGCGCCAGCAGTCCCGGGACAGGGGGGTACGAGCAGTACTTC. It is translated as CASSPGTGGYEQYF. The chain links TRBV10-1 to TRBJ2-7; 11 nucleotides match TRBD1. The germline gives CDR1 WNHNN, CDR2 SYGVQD (reference sequence). The CDR3 is 14 amino acids. V lost 5 bases, J lost 4 bases, and 4 bases stayed unmatched.